One TCR beta chain is described in this entry. Generated by immunoSEQ multiplex PCR, the TCRdb table keeps only in-frame clones and is missing some. The table shows 450,000 to 500,000 clones, with over 70% occurring only once. The data belong to a study of shared clonotypes between healthy human individuals. Source material: PBMCs. This receptor was taken from a woman in her thirties or forties in good health. Some clones in this sample may be carry-over from other donors' samples.

CDR3 sequence: CASSPREGGNYGYTF. CDR3 coding DNA: TGTGCCAGCTCACCGCGCGAGGGGGGAAACTATGGCTACACCTTC. The chain couples TRBV18 to TRBJ1-2; a weak D match, TRBD1 (6 bases). V shed 3 bases and J shed 2 bases, with 13 bases lying between them. CDR1 and CDR2 from the germline V gene are KGHSH and LQKENI. This CDR3 has 15 amino acids.